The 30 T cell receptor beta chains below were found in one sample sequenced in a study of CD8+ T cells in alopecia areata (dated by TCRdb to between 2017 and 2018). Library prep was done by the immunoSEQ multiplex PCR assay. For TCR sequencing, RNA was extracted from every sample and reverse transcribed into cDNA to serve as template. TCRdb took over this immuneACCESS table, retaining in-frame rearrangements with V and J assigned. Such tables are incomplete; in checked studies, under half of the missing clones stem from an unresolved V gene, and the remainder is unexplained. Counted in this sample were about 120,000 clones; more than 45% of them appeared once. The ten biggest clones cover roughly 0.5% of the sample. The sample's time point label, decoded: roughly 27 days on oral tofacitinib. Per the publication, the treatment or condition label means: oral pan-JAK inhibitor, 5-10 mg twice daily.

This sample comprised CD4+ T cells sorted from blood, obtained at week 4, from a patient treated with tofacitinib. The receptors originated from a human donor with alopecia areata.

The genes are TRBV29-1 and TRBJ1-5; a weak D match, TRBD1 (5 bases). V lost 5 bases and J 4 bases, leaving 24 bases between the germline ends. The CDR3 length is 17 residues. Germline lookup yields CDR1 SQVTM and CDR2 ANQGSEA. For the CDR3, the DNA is TGCAGCGTTATAATCGTCGCGGGAGGGGCGAAGAATCAGCCCCAGCATTTT. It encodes CSVIIVAGGAKNQPQHF.

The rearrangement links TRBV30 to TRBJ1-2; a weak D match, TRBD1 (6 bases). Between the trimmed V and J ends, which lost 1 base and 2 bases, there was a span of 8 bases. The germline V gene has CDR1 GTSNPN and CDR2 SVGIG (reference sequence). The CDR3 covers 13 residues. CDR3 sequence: CAWSEGVNYGYTF. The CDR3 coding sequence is TGTGCCTGGAGTGAGGGGGTGAACTATGGCTACACCTTC. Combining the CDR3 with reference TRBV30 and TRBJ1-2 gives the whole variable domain SQTIHQWPATLVQPVGSPLSLECTVEGTSNPNLYWYRQAAGRGLQLLFYSVGIGQISSEVPQNLSASRPQDRQFILSSKKLLLSDSGFYLCAWSEGVNYGYTFGSGTRLTVV.

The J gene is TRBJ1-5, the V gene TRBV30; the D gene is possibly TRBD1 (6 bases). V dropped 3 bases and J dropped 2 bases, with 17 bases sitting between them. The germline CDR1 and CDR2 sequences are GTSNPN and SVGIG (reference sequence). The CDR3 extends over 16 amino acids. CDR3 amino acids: CAWSTGRGKGNQPQHF. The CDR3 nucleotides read TGTGCCTGGAGCACAGGGCGGGGTAAGGGCAATCAGCCCCAGCATTTT.

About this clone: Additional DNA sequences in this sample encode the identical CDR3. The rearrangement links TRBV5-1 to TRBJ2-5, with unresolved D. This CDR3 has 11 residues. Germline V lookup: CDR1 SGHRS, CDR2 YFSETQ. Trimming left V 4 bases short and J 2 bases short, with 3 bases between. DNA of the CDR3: TGCGCCAGCAGCAGGCAAGAGACCCAGTACTTC. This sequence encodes CASSRQETQYF.

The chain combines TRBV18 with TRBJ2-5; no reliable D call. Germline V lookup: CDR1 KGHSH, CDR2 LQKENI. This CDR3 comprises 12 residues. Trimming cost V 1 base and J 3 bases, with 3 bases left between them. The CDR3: CASSPREETQYF. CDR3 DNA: TGTGCCAGCTCACCACGTGAAGAGACCCAGTACTTC.

The CDR3 sequence is CSVVGAREQFF. For the CDR3, the DNA is TGCAGCGTTGTAGGGGCAAGGGAGCAGTTCTTC. This chain connects TRBV29-1 to TRBJ2-1, with D possibly being TRBD1 (5 bases). Germline CDR1 is SQVTM and CDR2 is ANQGSEA. This CDR3 region has 11 residues. V shed 4 bases and J shed 10 bases, with 11 bases lying between them.

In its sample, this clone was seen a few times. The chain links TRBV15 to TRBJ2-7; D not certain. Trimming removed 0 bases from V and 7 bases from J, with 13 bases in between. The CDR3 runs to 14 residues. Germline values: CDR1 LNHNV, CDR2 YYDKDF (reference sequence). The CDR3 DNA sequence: TGTGCCACCAGCAGAGATCTCTCGGTTCAGGAGCAGTACTTC. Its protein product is CATSRDLSVQEQYF.

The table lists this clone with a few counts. The DNA of the CDR3 is TGTGCCAGCAGCTCGACGGACAGGGGAAATCAGCCCCAGCATTTT. Translation: CASSSTDRGNQPQHF. The J gene is TRBJ1-5, the V gene TRBV7-9; 9 nucleotides align to TRBD1. After removal of 4 bases from V and 4 bases from J, the junction contained 5 bases not matched to a gene. The CDR3 has 15 residues. CDR1 and CDR2 (germline): SEHNR, FQNEAQ (reference sequence). Drawing the rest from reference TRBV7-9 and TRBJ1-5, the complete variable domain is DTGVSQNPRHKITKRGQNVTFRCDPISEHNRLYWYRQTLGQGPEFLTYFQNEAQLEKSRLLSDRFSAERPKGSFSTLEIQRTEQGDSAMYLCASSSTDRGNQPQHFGDGTRLSIL.

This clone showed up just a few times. CDR3 sequence reads: CASGTGGAGNIQYF. CDR3 DNA sequence: TGTGCCAGCGGGACAGGGGGCGCGGGAAACATTCAGTACTTC. The chain joins TRBV9 to TRBJ2-4; 12 bases match TRBD1. The CDR3 spans 14 residues. V lost 7 bases, J lost 6 bases, and 5 bases stayed unmatched. Germline CDR1 is SGDLS and CDR2 is YYNGEE.

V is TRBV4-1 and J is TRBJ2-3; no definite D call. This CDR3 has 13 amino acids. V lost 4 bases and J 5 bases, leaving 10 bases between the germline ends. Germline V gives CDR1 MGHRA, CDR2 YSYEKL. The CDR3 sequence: CASSLTLVDTQYF. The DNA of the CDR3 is TGCGCCAGCAGCCTTACTCTCGTAGATACGCAGTATTTT.

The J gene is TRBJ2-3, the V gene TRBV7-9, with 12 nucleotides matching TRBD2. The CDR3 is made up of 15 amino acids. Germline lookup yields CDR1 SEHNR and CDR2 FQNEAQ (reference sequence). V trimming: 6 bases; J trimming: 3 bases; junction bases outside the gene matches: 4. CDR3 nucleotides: TGTGCCAGCAGTCAGACTAGCGGGAGAACAGATACGCAGTATTTT. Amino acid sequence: CASSQTSGRTDTQYF.

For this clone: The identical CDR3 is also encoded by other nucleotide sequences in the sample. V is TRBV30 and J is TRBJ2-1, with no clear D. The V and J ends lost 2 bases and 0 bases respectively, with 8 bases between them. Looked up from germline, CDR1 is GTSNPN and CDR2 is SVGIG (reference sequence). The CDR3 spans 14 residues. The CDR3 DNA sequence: TGTGCCTGGAGTTCTACTTTCTCCTACAATGAGCAGTTCTTC. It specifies CAWSSTFSYNEQFF.

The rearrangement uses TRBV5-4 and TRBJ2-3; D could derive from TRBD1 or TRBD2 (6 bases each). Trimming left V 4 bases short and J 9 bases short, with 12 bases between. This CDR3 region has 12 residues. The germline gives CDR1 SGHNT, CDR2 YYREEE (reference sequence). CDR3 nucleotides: TGTGCCAGCAGCCTGGACAGCGGGACGCAGTATTTT. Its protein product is CASSLDSGTQYF.

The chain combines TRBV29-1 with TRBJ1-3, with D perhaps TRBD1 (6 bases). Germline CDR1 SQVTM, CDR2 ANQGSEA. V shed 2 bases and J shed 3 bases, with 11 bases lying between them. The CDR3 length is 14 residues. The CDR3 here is CSVEQGGGGNTIYF. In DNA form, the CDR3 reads TGCAGCGTTGAACAGGGAGGGGGTGGAAACACCATATATTTT.

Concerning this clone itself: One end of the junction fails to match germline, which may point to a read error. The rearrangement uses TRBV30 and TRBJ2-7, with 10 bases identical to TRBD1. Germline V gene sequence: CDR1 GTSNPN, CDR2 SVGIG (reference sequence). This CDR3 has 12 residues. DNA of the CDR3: TGTGCCTGGAGTCCCCCGGGACAGGGGACGAACTTC. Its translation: CAWSPPGQGTNF.

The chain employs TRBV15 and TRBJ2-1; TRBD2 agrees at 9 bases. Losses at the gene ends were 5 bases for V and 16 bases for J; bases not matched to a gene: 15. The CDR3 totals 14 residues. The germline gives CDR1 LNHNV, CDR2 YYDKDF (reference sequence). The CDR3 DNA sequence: TGTGCCACCAGCGGAAAGGGACTAGCCGAGGGTCTATTCTTC. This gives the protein CATSGKGLAEGLFF.

The DNA for the CDR3 is TGTGCCTGGAGTGGCAATGACGGGAACACTGAAGCTTTCTTT. Its translation is CAWSGNDGNTEAFF. The chain combines TRBV30 with TRBJ1-1; no definite D call. This CDR3 is built from 14 residues. Germline V gene data show CDR1 as GTSNPN and CDR2 as SVGIG (reference sequence). V was pared by 1 base and J by 1 base, with 10 bases between. Variable domain in full (rest from reference TRBV30 and TRBJ1-1): SQTIHQWPATLVQPVGSPLSLECTVEGTSNPNLYWYRQAAGRGLQLLFYSVGIGQISSEVPQNLSASRPQDRQFILSSKKLLLSDSGFYLCAWSGNDGNTEAFFGQGTRLTVV.

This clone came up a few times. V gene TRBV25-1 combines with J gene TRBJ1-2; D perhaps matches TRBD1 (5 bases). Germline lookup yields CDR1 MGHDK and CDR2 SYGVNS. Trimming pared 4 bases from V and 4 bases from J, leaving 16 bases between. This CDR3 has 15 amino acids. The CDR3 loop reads CASSASGSRGYGYTF. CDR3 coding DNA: TGTGCCAGCAGTGCGTCAGGGAGTAGAGGCTATGGCTACACCTTC.

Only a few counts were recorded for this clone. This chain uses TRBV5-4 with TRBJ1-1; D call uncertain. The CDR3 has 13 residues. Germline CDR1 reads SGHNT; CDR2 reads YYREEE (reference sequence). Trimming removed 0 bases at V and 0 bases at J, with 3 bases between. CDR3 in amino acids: CASSLVLNTEAFF. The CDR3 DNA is TGTGCCAGCAGCTTGGTGTTGAACACTGAAGCTTTCTTT.

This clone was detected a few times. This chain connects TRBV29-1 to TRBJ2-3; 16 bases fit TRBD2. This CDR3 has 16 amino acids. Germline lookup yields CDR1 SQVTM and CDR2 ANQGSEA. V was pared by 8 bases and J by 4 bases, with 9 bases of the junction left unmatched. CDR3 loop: CSITGTSGGAPDTQYF. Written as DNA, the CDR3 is TGCAGCATTACCGGGACTAGCGGGGGGGCCCCAGATACGCAGTATTTT.

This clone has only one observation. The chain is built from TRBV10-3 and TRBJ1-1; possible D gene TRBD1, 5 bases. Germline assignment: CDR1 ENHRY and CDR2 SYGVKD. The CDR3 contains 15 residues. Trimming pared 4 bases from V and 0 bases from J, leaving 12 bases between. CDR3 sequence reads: CAISGSGTVNTEAFF. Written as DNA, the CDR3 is TGTGCCATCAGTGGGTCGGGGACGGTGAACACTGAAGCTTTCTTT.

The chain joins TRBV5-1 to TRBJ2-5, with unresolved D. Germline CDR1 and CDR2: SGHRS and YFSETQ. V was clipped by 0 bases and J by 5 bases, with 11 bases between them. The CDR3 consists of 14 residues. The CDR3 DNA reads TGCGCCAGCAGCTTGGGGGCCGATCGGGAGACCCAGTACTTC. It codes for CASSLGADRETQYF.

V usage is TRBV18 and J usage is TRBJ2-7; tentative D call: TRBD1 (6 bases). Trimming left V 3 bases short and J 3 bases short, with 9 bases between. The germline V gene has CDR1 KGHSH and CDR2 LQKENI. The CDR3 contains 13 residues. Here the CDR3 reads CASSPSTGYEQYF. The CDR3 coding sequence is TGTGCCAGCTCACCCTCGACAGGCTACGAGCAGTACTTC.

Here the CDR3 reads CSVRRSGTDTQYF. CDR3 nucleotides: TGCAGCGTACGGAGGTCAGGCACAGATACGCAGTATTTT. The chain links TRBV29-1 to TRBJ2-3, with D possibly matching TRBD2 (5 bases). V was clipped by 6 bases and J by 1 base, with 11 bases between them. Germline CDR1 SQVTM, CDR2 ANQGSEA. CDR3 length equals 13 residues.

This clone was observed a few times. CDR3 loop: CASKAGTDTQYF. CDR3 nucleotide sequence: TGTGCCAGCAAAGCCGGCACAGATACGCAGTATTTT. The V call is TRBV7-2, the J call TRBJ2-3; D remains unclear. Per germline, CDR1 SGHTA and CDR2 FQGNSA. Trimming shortened V by 7 bases and J by 1 base, and 6 bases separated the two germline ends. This CDR3 spans 12 amino acids. Filled out from reference TRBV7-2 and TRBJ2-3, the complete variable domain reads GAGVSQSPSNKVTEKGKDVELRCDPISGHTALYWYRQSLGQGLEFLIYFQGNSAPDKSGLPSDRFSAERTGGSVSTLTIQRTQQEDSAVYLCASKAGTDTQYFGPGTRLTVL.

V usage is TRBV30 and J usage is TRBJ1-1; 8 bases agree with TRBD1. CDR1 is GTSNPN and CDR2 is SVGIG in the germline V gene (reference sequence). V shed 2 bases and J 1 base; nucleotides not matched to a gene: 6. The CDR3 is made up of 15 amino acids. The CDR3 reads CAWSIPGTGNTEAFF. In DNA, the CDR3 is TGTGCCTGGAGTATCCCCGGGACAGGGAACACTGAAGCTTTCTTT.

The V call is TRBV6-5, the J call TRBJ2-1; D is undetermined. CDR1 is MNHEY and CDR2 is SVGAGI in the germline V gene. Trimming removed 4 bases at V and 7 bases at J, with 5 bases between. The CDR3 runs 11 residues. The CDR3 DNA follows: TGTGCCAGCAGTTCCAGGAATGAGCAGTTCTTC. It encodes CASSSRNEQFF.

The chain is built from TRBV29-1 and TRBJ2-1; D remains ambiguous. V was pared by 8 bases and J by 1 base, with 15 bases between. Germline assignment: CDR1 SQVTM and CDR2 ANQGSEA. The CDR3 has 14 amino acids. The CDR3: CSTPAWDSYNEQFF. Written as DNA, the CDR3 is TGCAGCACCCCGGCATGGGATTCCTACAATGAGCAGTTCTTC.

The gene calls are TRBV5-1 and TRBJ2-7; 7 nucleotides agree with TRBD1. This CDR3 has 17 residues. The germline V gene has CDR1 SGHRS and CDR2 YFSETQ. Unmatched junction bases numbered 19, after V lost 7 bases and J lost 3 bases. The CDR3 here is CASGNGKGTGDVYEQYF. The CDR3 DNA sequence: TGCGCCAGCGGGAATGGGAAGGGAACAGGGGACGTCTACGAGCAGTACTTC.

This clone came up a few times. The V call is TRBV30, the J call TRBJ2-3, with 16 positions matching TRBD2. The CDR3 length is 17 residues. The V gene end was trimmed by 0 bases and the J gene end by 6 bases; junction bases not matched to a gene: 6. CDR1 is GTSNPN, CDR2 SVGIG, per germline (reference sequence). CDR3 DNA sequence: TGTGCCTGGAGTGTAGCGGGACTAGCGGGGGGGCAGGATACGCAGTATTTT. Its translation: CAWSVAGLAGGQDTQYF.